This T cell receptor beta chain comes out of a study of T cells after somatic rescue of genetic block. Here immunoSEQ multiplex PCR was the method, and the copy in TCRdb shows in-frame clones only, minus some. Of 70,000 to 95,000 clones listed, about 87% were seen once; the top ten hold around 1.5%. The origin of this receptor is a woman between 18 and 30 years old. The specimen sequenced was peripheral blood mononuclear cells (PBMCs).

The CDR3 DNA sequence: TGCAGCGCTCGCGGGATAAATCAGCCCCAGCATTTT. It specifies CSARGINQPQHF. The V and J genes are TRBV29-1 and TRBJ1-5; no firm D call. V lost 7 bases and J 4 bases, leaving 11 bases between the germline ends. The CDR3 contains 12 residues. Germline V gene lookup returns CDR1 SQVTM and CDR2 ANQGSEA.